These 9 T cell receptor beta chains share one sample of origin, sequenced in a study of T-cell reconstitution after alpha-beta-depleted transplantation in children. For TCRbeta, the library was prepared with unique molecular identifiers. TCRdb reprocessed the PCR reads via MiXCR and lists one record per CDR3 protein. Counted here are some 350,000 distinct CDR3 sequences, under 20% occurring once; the ten biggest clones make up about 41%. The specimen comprised PBMCs, mostly from graft donor cells, sampled 360 days after TCRalphabeta/CD19-depleted stem cell transplant. The source is a male patient aged 2-10 years who had a stem cell transplant for acute lymphoblastic leukemia, so the T cells may come from the graft donor.

This clonotype was counted at least ten times. The gene calls are TRBV18 and TRBJ2-3, with unresolved D. The germline V and J ends were trimmed by 8 bases and 2 bases, with 5 bases remaining between them. Per germline, CDR1 KGHSH and CDR2 LQKENI. The CDR3 extends over 11 amino acids. The DNA of the CDR3 is TGTGCCAGCAGCCCCACAGATACGCAGTATTTT. Translation: CASSPTDTQYF. Drawing the rest from reference TRBV18 and TRBJ2-3, the complete variable domain is NAGVMQNPRHLVRRRGQEARLRCSPMKGHSHVYWYRQLPEEGLKFMVYLQKENIIDESGMPKERFSAEFPKEGPSILRIQQVVRGDSAAYFCASSPTDTQYFGPGTRLTVL.

In this sample, this clonotype turned up once. The chain links TRBV5-6 to TRBJ2-7, with 7 bases lining up with TRBD1. From germline, CDR1 is SGHDT and CDR2 YYEEEE. With V trimmed by 1 base and J by 3 bases, 10 bases remained unmatched. The CDR3 spans 16 residues. The CDR3 sequence is CASSLPRQGEVYEQYF. The CDR3 DNA reads TGTGCCAGCAGCTTGCCCCGTCAGGGGGAAGTCTACGAGCAGTACTTC.

This clonotype was seen many times. The J gene is TRBJ2-5, the V gene TRBV12-3 or TRBV12-4; D possibly corresponds to TRBD1 (6 bases). The ends were cut back, 5 bases at V and 4 bases at J, with 14 bases in the middle. The CDR3 runs 14 residues. The CDR3 protein is CASSPDRARETQYF. In DNA, the CDR3 is TGTGCCAGCAGTCCGGACAGAGCAAGAGAGACCCAGTACTTC.

The J gene is TRBJ2-7, the V gene TRBV20-1; 11 bases match TRBD2. V lost 6 bases, J lost 7 bases, and 5 bases stayed unmatched. CDR1 is DFQATT and CDR2 is SNEGSKA in the germline V gene (reference sequence). The CDR3 loop spans 12 amino acids. The CDR3, as DNA: TGCAGTGCATGGGGACTAGCGGATGAGCAGTACTTC. Its protein product is CSAWGLADEQYF.

The rearrangement joins TRBV19 to TRBJ2-1; D gene uncertain. V was clipped by 6 bases and J by 0 bases, with 6 bases between them. Germline assignment: CDR1 LNHDA and CDR2 SQIVND (reference sequence). The CDR3 consists of 13 residues. The CDR3 region has the DNA TGTGCCAGTAGGCAGAGCTCCTACAATGAGCAGTTCTTC. Amino acids: CASRQSSYNEQFF.

V is TRBV12-3 or TRBV12-4 and J is TRBJ1-6; possibly TRBD1 for D (5 bases). This CDR3 region has 17 residues. The germline V and J ends were trimmed by 7 bases and 4 bases, with 20 bases remaining between them. The CDR3 is CASTPGTGVVYNSPLHF. Here the CDR3 DNA reads TGTGCCAGCACCCCAGGGACGGGAGTGGTATATAATTCACCCCTCCACTTT.

This clonotype was observed a handful of times. The chain combines TRBV5-5 with TRBJ2-7; a weak D match, TRBD2 (6 bases). Germline assignment: CDR1 SGHKS and CDR2 YYEKEE (reference sequence). The CDR3 has 15 amino acids. V lost 3 bases to trimming and J lost 0 bases, with 13 bases between them. The CDR3 coding sequence is TGTGCCAGCAGCTATCGGACTACTAGCTCCTACGAGCAGTACTTC. This gives the protein CASSYRTTSSYEQYF.

This clonotype was counted only a few times. This rearrangement joins TRBV7-9 to TRBJ2-7; 14 bases match TRBD2. J lost 7 bases, V lost 5 bases, and 7 bases had no gene match. The CDR3 consists of 15 residues. Germline V gene data show CDR1 as SEHNR and CDR2 as FQNEAQ (reference sequence). Written as DNA, the CDR3 is TGTGCCAGCAGCCTAAGGGGACTAGCGGGAGTTGAGCAGTACTTC. Amino acids: CASSLRGLAGVEQYF.

The chain has TRBV12-5 and TRBJ1-2, with 7 nucleotides matching TRBD1. The CDR3 consists of 15 residues. The ends lost 6 bases at V and 2 bases at J; junction bases unmatched: 9. Per the germline V gene, CDR1 is LGHNT and CDR2 is FRNRAP. The CDR3 bases are TGTGCTAGTGGCTCTGGACAGGATGAGAACTATGGCTACACCTTC. This translates into CASGSGQDENYGYTF.